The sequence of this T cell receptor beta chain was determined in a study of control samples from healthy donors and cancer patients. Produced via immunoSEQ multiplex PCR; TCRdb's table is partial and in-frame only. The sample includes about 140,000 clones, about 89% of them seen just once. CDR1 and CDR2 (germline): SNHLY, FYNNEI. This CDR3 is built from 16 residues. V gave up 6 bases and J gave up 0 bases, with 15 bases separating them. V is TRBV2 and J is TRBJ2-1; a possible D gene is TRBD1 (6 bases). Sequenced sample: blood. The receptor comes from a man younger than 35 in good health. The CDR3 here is CASRDLGTPSYNEQFF. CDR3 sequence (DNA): TGTGCCAGCAGGGACCTAGGGACACCCTCCTACAATGAGCAGTTCTTC.